The clone carrying this TCR beta chain was observed a handful of times. Its antigen is unidentified. The sample contains more than one DNA sequence encoding this CDR3. The sample is drawn from a study of cytomegalovirus exposure and HLA in healthy donors. Primers included in the PCR were 60 Vbeta and 13 Jbeta primers. This table comes from immunoSEQ multiplex PCR, and its TCRdb copy is limited to in-frame clones, with some not included. The repertoire holds approximately 160,000 clones, with more than 80% as singletons. Trimming took 0 bases from V and 0 from J, leaving 7 bases between them. The CDR3 covers 15 residues. Per the germline V gene, CDR1 is SGDLS and CDR2 is YYNGEE. Findings and caveats of the study: About 90% or about 30% of the time was how often most TCR beta V segments were productive, according to an earlier analysis. One variant, a missense change in DCLRE1C, was linked in a later analysis to TCR beta V- and J-gene trimming. Through in vitro validation, a few CMV-associated chains were shown to be specific for CMV antigens. Analysis performed later found about 18,000 TCR beta sequences associated with HLA alleles at 0.05 false discovery rate.

The specimen sequenced was PBMCs. The J gene is TRBJ2-4, the V gene TRBV9; a weak D match, TRBD2 (6 bases). This clonotype originated in a woman under 30 in good health and CMV-seronegative. CDR3 bases: TGTGCCAGCAGCGTAGACGGGGGAGCCAAAAACATTCAGTACTTC. Its protein product is CASSVDGGAKNIQYF.